One and the same sample provided the 8 T cell receptor beta chains below, sequenced in a study of shared clonotypes between healthy human individuals. Method: immunoSEQ multiplex PCR; TCRdb's copy keeps in-frame clones and lacks some. The data show almost 750,000 clones, roughly 72% seen once. The specimen sequenced was memory CD4+ T cells sorted from blood. Subset: CD45RA-negative fraction. The source is a woman younger than 45 in good health.

The chain has TRBV7-8 and TRBJ1-3; D is unresolved. Per germline, CDR1 SGHVS and CDR2 FQNEAQ. Between the trimmed V and J ends, which lost 0 bases and 4 bases, there was a span of 7 bases. The CDR3 runs 14 residues. The CDR3 reads CASSLAREGNTIYF. CDR3 DNA sequence: TGTGCCAGCAGCTTAGCGAGGGAAGGAAACACCATATATTTT.

This sequence joins TRBV29-1 and TRBJ1-2; TRBD1 is a possible D gene (6 bases). CDR3 length: 12 amino acids. V lost 7 bases, J lost 5 bases, and 14 bases lay in between. CDR1 and CDR2 (germline): SQVTM, ANQGSEA. DNA of the CDR3: TGCAGCGCCTCACAACAGGGTTATGGCTACACCTTC. Its translation: CSASQQGYGYTF. Filled out from reference TRBV29-1 and TRBJ1-2, the complete variable domain reads SAVISQKPSRDICQRGTSLTIQCQVDSQVTMMFWYRQQPGQSLTLIATANQGSEATYESGFVIDKFPISRPNLTFSTLTVSNMSPEDSSIYLCSASQQGYGYTFGSGTRLTVV.

This chain uses TRBV28 with TRBJ2-4, with 8 bases matching TRBD1. The trim removed 7 bases at V and 0 bases at J, leaving 8 bases unmatched. The germline V gene has CDR1 MDHEN and CDR2 SYDVKM. The CDR3 totals 16 residues. The DNA of the CDR3 is TGTGCCAGCACCCCGCAGGACAGGGTAGCCAAAAACATTCAGTACTTC. It specifies CASTPQDRVAKNIQYF.

CDR3 region: CASSETGNDYGYTF. CDR3 coding DNA: TGTGCCAGCAGTGAAACGGGCAACGACTATGGCTACACCTTC. The chain uses TRBV2 and TRBJ1-2, with D unclear. CDR1 SNHLY and CDR2 FYNNEI come from the germline V gene. V lost 2 bases and J lost 3, with 10 bases in between. The CDR3 has 14 amino acids.

The chain carries TRBV7-6 and TRBJ2-1; D is possibly TRBD2 (6 bases). This CDR3 has 13 amino acids. Between the trimmed V and J ends, which lost 5 bases and 6 bases, there was a span of 11 bases. Germline lookup yields CDR1 SGHVS and CDR2 FNYEAQ. In DNA form, the CDR3 reads TGTGCCAGCAGCCGGACTAACCGCAATGAGCAGTTCTTC. It encodes CASSRTNRNEQFF.

CDR3: CASSPGEHQSTDTQYF. The CDR3 region has the DNA TGTGCCAGCAGCCCAGGTGAGCACCAGAGCACAGATACGCAGTATTTT. This chain joins TRBV9 and TRBJ2-3; D unclear. The CDR3 sequence is 16 residues long. Germline V gene data show CDR1 as SGDLS and CDR2 as YYNGEE. V was shortened by 4 bases and J by 0 bases, with 15 bases between the two germline ends.

J is TRBJ1-1 and V is TRBV27; D remains ambiguous. The germline CDR1 and CDR2 sequences are MNHEY and SMNVEV (reference sequence). Trimming took 6 bases from V and 7 from J, leaving 9 bases between them. The length of the CDR3 is 11 residues. CDR3: CASRTYGEAFF. As DNA, the CDR3 is TGTGCCAGCAGGACGTATGGTGAAGCTTTCTTT.

The gene calls are TRBV7-8 and TRBJ2-2; D is unresolved. V was trimmed by 8 bases and J by 9 bases, leaving 19 bases between them. The CDR3 consists of 14 residues. Germline V gene lookup returns CDR1 SGHVS and CDR2 FQNEAQ. Here the CDR3 reads CASLPPAASRELFF. In DNA, the CDR3 is TGTGCCAGCTTGCCGCCAGCTGCGAGTAGGGAGCTGTTTTTT.